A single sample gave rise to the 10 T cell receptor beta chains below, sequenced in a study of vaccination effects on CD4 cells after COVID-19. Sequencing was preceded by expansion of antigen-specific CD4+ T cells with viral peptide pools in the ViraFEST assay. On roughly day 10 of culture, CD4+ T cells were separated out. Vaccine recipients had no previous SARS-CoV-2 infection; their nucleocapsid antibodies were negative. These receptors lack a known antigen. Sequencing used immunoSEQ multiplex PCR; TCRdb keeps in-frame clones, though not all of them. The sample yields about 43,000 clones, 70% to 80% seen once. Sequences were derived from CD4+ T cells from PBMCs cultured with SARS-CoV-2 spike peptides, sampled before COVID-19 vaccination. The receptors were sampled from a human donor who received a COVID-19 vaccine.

The CDR3 sequence is CATSDHQGQGARGETQYF. DNA of the CDR3: TGTGCCACCAGTGATCACCAGGGACAGGGGGCGCGAGGAGAGACCCAGTACTTC. The rearrangement joins TRBV24-1 to TRBJ2-5, with 12 bases matching TRBD1. Germline values: CDR1 KGHDR, CDR2 SFDVKD. J was trimmed by 4 bases and V by 3 bases; bases with no gene match: 11. This CDR3 has 18 amino acids.

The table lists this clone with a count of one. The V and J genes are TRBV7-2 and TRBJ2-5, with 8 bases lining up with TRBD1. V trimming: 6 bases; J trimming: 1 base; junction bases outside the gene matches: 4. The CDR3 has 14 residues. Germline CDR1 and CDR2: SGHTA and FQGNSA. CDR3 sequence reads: CASSPDRGQETQYF. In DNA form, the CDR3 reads TGTGCCAGCAGTCCAGACAGGGGCCAAGAGACCCAGTACTTC.

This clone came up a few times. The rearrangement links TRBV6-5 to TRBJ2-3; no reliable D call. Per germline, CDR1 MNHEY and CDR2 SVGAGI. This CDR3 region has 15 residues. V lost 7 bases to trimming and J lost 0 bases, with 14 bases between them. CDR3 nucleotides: TGTGCCAGCACCCCACGACTCACTAGCACAGATACGCAGTATTTT. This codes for CASTPRLTSTDTQYF.

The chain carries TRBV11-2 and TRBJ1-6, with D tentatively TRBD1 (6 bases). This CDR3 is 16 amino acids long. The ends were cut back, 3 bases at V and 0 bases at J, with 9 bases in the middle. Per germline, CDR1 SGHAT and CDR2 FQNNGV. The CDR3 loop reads CASSFGQSSYNSPLHF. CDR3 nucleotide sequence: TGTGCCAGCAGCTTCGGACAGAGCTCCTATAATTCACCCCTCCACTTT.

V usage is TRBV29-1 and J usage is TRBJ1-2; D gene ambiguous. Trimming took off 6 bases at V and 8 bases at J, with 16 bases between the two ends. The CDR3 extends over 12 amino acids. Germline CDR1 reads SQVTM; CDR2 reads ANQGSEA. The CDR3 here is CSVPQNGRGYTF. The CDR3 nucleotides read TGCAGCGTACCACAGAACGGCCGCGGCTACACCTTC.

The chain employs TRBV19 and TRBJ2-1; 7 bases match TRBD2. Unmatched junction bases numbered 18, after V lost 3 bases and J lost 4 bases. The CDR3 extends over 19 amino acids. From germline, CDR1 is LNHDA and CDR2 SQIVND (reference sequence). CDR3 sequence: CASSMGGVGGNRGYNEQFF. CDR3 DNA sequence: TGTGCCAGTAGTATGGGGGGGGTGGGGGGTAATCGTGGGTACAATGAGCAGTTCTTC.

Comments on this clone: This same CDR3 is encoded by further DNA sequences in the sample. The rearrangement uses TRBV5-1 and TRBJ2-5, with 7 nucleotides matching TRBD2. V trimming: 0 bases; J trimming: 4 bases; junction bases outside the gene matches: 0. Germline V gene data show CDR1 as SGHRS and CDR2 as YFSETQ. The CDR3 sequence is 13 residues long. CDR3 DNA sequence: TGCGCCAGCAGCTTGGGGGGGGGAGAGACCCAGTACTTC. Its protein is CASSLGGGETQYF.

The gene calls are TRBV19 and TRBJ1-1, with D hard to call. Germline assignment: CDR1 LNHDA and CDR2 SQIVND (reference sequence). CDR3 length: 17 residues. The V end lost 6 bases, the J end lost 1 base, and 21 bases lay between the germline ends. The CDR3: CASSPPHLALPNTEAFF. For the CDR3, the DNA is TGTGCCAGTAGCCCCCCCCACCTGGCCCTTCCGAACACTGAAGCTTTCTTT.

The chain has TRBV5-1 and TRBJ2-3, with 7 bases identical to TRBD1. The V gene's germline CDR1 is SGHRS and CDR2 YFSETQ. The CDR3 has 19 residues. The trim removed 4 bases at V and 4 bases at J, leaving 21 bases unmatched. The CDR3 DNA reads TGCGCCAGCAGCCCGCATGGGAGAAACGACAGGGCGTTAGCAGATACGCAGTATTTT. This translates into CASSPHGRNDRALADTQYF.

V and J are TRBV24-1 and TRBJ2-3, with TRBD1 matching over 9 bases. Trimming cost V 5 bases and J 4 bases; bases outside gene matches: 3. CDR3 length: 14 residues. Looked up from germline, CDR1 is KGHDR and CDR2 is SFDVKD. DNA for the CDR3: TGTGCCACCAGTGCGGGACAGGGTCCAGATACGCAGTATTTT. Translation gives CATSAGQGPDTQYF.